One sample yielded the 28 T cell receptor beta chains listed below, sequenced in a study of blood T cell repertoires in COVID-19. Sequencing was performed with immunoSEQ multiplex PCR; in TCRdb, only in-frame clones are kept and a portion is missing. Seen here are about 190,000 clones, under 90% observed once, and the top ten hold 15% to 20%. Sample: peripheral blood. The receptors shown here come from a human donor in a cohort sampled during active COVID-19.

V is TRBV3-1 (or the pseudogene TRBV3-2) and J is TRBJ1-2; no clear D gene. V shed 5 bases and J shed 2 bases, with 6 bases lying between them. The CDR3 sequence is 12 residues long. Germline V CDR1 and CDR2: LGHDT, YNNKEL (reference sequence). CDR3 protein: CASSAGNYGYTF. The CDR3 coding sequence is TGTGCCAGCAGCGCCGGGAACTATGGCTACACCTTC.

The chain carries TRBV9 and TRBJ2-2; 7 nucleotides align to TRBD1. Germline CDR1 is SGDLS and CDR2 is YYNGEE. CDR3 length: 14 amino acids. Losses at the gene ends were 4 bases for V and 5 bases for J; bases not matched to a gene: 5. CDR3 sequence reads: CASSRQGITGELFF. As DNA, the CDR3 is TGTGCCAGCAGCAGACAGGGTATTACCGGGGAGCTGTTTTTT. Full variable domain (rest looked up from reference TRBV9 and TRBJ2-2): DSGVTQTPKHLITATGQRVTLRCSPRSGDLSVYWYQQSLDQGLQFLIQYYNGEERAKGNILERFSAQQFPDLHSELNLSSLELGDSALYFCASSRQGITGELFFGEGSRLTVL.

The gene calls are TRBV4-2 and TRBJ1-2; D might be TRBD1 (6 bases). This CDR3 has 15 amino acids. Germline-derived CDR1 and CDR2 are LGHNA and YNFKEQ. V lost 5 bases and J 6 bases, leaving 19 bases between the germline ends. For the CDR3, the DNA is TGTGCCAGCAGCGCTCGGGGGGCGGTCTTTGATGGCTACACCTTC. Its translation is CASSARGAVFDGYTF.

This clone has a handful of counts. V is TRBV4-2 and J is TRBJ1-2, with 8 bases aligning to TRBD1. CDR3 length: 13 amino acids. Trimming at V came to 4 bases and at J to 8 bases, leaving 6 bases not matched to a gene. Germline assignment: CDR1 LGHNA and CDR2 YNFKEQ. The chain's CDR3 is CASSPDGQGGYTF. CDR3 bases: TGTGCCAGCAGCCCGGACGGACAGGGAGGCTACACCTTC.

This clone is a singleton in its sample. The genes are TRBV14 and TRBJ1-2; the D is unclear. The CDR3 contains 15 residues. Looked up from germline, CDR1 is SGHDN and CDR2 is FVKESK. V lost 0 bases to trimming and J lost 4 bases, with 12 bases between them. CDR3 in DNA: TGTGCCAGCAGCCAAGAAACCCACCGGTCCTATGGCTACACCTTC. Translation: CASSQETHRSYGYTF.

The V call is TRBV5-1, the J call TRBJ2-3, with 8 nucleotides matching TRBD2. The CDR3 spans 16 residues. Germline trimming cut 0 bases from V and 0 bases from J; bases unmatched to any gene: 3. Germline lookup yields CDR1 SGHRS and CDR2 YFSETQ. CDR3 DNA: TGCGCCAGCAGCTTGGCCGGGACTAGTAGCACAGATACGCAGTATTTT. Translation: CASSLAGTSSTDTQYF.

J is TRBJ2-1 and V is TRBV7-9; TRBD2 agrees at 11 bases. The CDR3 loop spans 17 amino acids. Germline values: CDR1 SEHNR, CDR2 FQNEAQ (reference sequence). Germline trimming cut 5 bases from V and 6 bases from J; bases unmatched to any gene: 12. CDR3 DNA: TGTGCCAGCAGCATAAGACTAGCGGGGATAAATCGCAATGAGCAGTTCTTC. Protein product: CASSIRLAGINRNEQFF.

This chain links TRBV6-5 with TRBJ2-1; 8 bases agree with TRBD2. V shed 8 bases, J shed 1 base, and the junction held 7 bases outside the gene matches. This CDR3 comprises 15 residues. The germline V gene has CDR1 MNHEY and CDR2 SVGAGI. The CDR3 coding sequence is TGTGCCAGCCAGGTGGCGGGGGGTTCCTACAATGAGCAGTTCTTC. Its protein product is CASQVAGGSYNEQFF.

This clone turned up a few times. The chain joins TRBV3-1 (or the pseudogene TRBV3-2) to TRBJ2-1, with D possibly matching TRBD1 (5 bases). Between the trimmed V and J ends, which lost 0 bases and 6 bases, there was a span of 15 bases. The CDR3 is made up of 16 amino acids. Germline V gene sequence: CDR1 LGHDT, CDR2 YNNKEL (reference sequence). The CDR3 loop is CASSQDFRGVGNEQFF. The CDR3 DNA reads as TGTGCCAGCAGCCAAGATTTTAGGGGCGTCGGCAATGAGCAGTTCTTC.

The rearrangement joins TRBV5-1 to TRBJ2-6, with 8 bases that match TRBD1. After removal of 1 base from V and 2 bases from J, the junction contained 8 bases not matched to a gene. The CDR3 extends over 18 amino acids. Germline V gene sequence: CDR1 SGHRS, CDR2 YFSETQ. The CDR3 here is CASSLTGTGFPGANVLTF. The CDR3 bases are TGCGCCAGCAGCTTGACCGGGACAGGCTTTCCTGGGGCCAACGTCCTGACTTTC.

The chain carries TRBV6-5 and TRBJ2-5, with TRBD1 as a possible D gene (7 bases). This CDR3 has 15 residues. Trimming took off 4 bases at V and 6 bases at J, with 18 bases between the two ends. CDR1 is MNHEY and CDR2 is SVGAGI in the germline V gene. In DNA form, the CDR3 reads TGTGCCAGCAGTTCGCTCAGGGGGGCTTCACAGACCCAGTACTTC. Translated: CASSSLRGASQTQYF.

This sequence joins TRBV7-2 and TRBJ1-4; a possible D gene is TRBD1 (6 bases). CDR3 size: 17 residues. V lost 5 bases to trimming and J lost 5 bases, with 21 bases between them. From germline, CDR1 is SGHTA and CDR2 FQGNSA. The chain's CDR3 is CASSLLARTAPNEKLFF. Here the CDR3 DNA reads TGTGCCAGCAGCCTTCTTGCGCGGACAGCACCGAATGAAAAACTGTTTTTT.

This clone has just one count. V usage is TRBV3-1 (or the pseudogene TRBV3-2) and J usage is TRBJ2-4; D remains ambiguous. V shed 6 bases and J shed 1 base, with 22 bases lying between them. Germline V gene sequence: CDR1 LGHDT, CDR2 YNNKEL (reference sequence). There are 18 residues in the CDR3. This CDR3 is CASSYHYVRNSAKNIQYF. Written as DNA, the CDR3 is TGTGCCAGCAGTTACCACTATGTCCGTAACTCGGCCAAAAACATTCAGTACTTC.

The V gene is TRBV4-1, the J gene TRBJ1-4; TRBD1 is a possible D gene (6 bases). The CDR3 runs 18 residues. Germline CDR1 reads MGHRA; CDR2 reads YSYEKL. The V end was cut by 2 bases, the J end by 3 bases, with 19 bases between. CDR3 bases: TGCGCCAGCAGCCAACTGCTTCCGGGGGGCTTGGCTAATGAAAAACTGTTTTTT. Protein: CASSQLLPGGLANEKLFF.

The chain links TRBV27 to TRBJ1-3, with 8 positions matching TRBD1. V trimming: 4 bases; J trimming: 0 bases; junction bases outside the gene matches: 14. CDR1 is MNHEY and CDR2 is SMNVEV in the germline V gene (reference sequence). The CDR3 is 19 amino acids. The CDR3 DNA reads as TGTGCCAGCAGTTATCCGGGACAGGAGCATTTCACCTCTGGAAACACCATATATTTT. This encodes CASSYPGQEHFTSGNTIYF.

The rearrangement uses TRBV5-8 and TRBJ2-6, with 9 bases aligning to TRBD2. Germline-derived CDR1 and CDR2 are SGHTS and YDEGEE. The CDR3 is 17 amino acids. V lost 4 bases to trimming and J lost 5 bases; unmatched junction nucleotides: 10. CDR3 loop: CASSTIAGVFWANVLTF. CDR3 nucleotides: TGTGCCAGCAGCACCATAGCGGGAGTTTTCTGGGCCAACGTCCTGACTTTC.

This chain uses TRBV6-6 with TRBJ1-5, with D maybe TRBD1 (5 bases). The V gene lost 2 bases and the J gene lost 3 bases, with 11 bases spanning the gap. The germline gives CDR1 MNHNY, CDR2 SVGAGI (reference sequence). The CDR3 is 15 residues long. This chain's CDR3 is CASSYPTEPNQPQHF. For the CDR3, the DNA is TGTGCCAGCAGTTACCCGACAGAGCCCAATCAGCCCCAGCATTTT.

There are a few counts of this clone. This chain connects TRBV27 to TRBJ2-7, with D tentatively TRBD2 (5 bases). This CDR3 has 13 amino acids. Germline-derived CDR1 and CDR2 are MNHEY and SMNVEV (reference sequence). The V and J ends lost 6 bases and 3 bases respectively, with 12 bases between them. This CDR3 is CASSTRLDYEQYF. The CDR3 nucleotides are TGTGCCAGCAGCACTAGACTCGACTACGAGCAGTACTTC.

The chain joins TRBV12-1 to TRBJ1-5; no check of the table's D call, TRBD1, against the DNA was made. TRBV12-1 is a pseudogene. This CDR3 region has 14 residues. Here the CDR3 reads CASNGKGADQPQHF. The CDR3 region has the DNA TGTGCCAGCAATGGGAAGGGGGCGGATCAGCCCCAGCATTTT.

For the CDR3, the DNA is TGTGCCAGTAGTGGTGGCAGGGGGTCGGTAATGAACACTGAAGCTTTCTTT. Translating it yields CASSGGRGSVMNTEAFF. V gene TRBV19 combines with J gene TRBJ1-1; 7 bases align to TRBD1. In germline, CDR1 is LNHDA, CDR2 SQIVND (reference sequence). CDR3 size: 17 residues. The trim removed 5 bases at V and 0 bases at J, leaving 12 bases unmatched. The variable domain in full, with the rest retrieved from reference TRBV19 and TRBJ1-1, is DGGITQSPKYLFRKEGQNVTLSCEQNLNHDAMYWYRQDPGQGLRLIYYSQIVNDFQKGDIAEGYSVSREKKESFPLTVTSAQKNPTAFYLCASSGGRGSVMNTEAFFGQGTRLTVV.

This chain links TRBV14 with TRBJ2-7; tentative D call: TRBD1 (5 bases). This CDR3 is 14 amino acids long. In germline, CDR1 is SGHDN, CDR2 FVKESK. Trimming left V 2 bases short and J 3 bases short, with 11 bases between. The CDR3 here is CASSQQGGIYEQYF. The CDR3, as DNA: TGTGCCAGCAGCCAACAGGGTGGGATCTACGAGCAGTACTTC.

This clone showed up just once. The CDR3 DNA sequence: TGTGCCAGCACCCCGAGGACAGATAGCAATCAGCCCCAGCATTTT. Residues: CASTPRTDSNQPQHF. This chain joins TRBV6-5 and TRBJ1-5; TRBD1 might be the D (6 bases). The CDR3 is 15 residues long. Trimming took 7 bases from V and 0 from J, leaving 13 bases between them. CDR1 is MNHEY, CDR2 SVGAGI, per germline.

The chain couples TRBV5-6 to TRBJ1-1; possible D gene TRBD1, 6 bases. This CDR3 is 15 amino acids long. Trimming pared 2 bases from V and 2 bases from J, leaving 13 bases between. CDR1 and CDR2 from the germline V gene are SGHDT and YYEEEE. CDR3 residues: CASSFKTGPNTEAFF. DNA for the CDR3: TGTGCCAGCAGCTTTAAGACAGGTCCTAACACTGAAGCTTTCTTT.

The V gene is TRBV3-1 (or the pseudogene TRBV3-2), the J gene TRBJ2-3; 7 nucleotides align to TRBD2. The CDR3 has 16 amino acids. The germline V gene has CDR1 LGHDT and CDR2 YNNKEL (reference sequence). Losses at the gene ends were 1 base for V and 4 bases for J; bases not matched to a gene: 8. CDR3 protein: CASSQGVGGPPDTQYF. The CDR3 DNA reads TGTGCCAGCAGCCAAGGGGTGGGAGGGCCCCCAGATACGCAGTATTTT.

The genes are TRBV15 and TRBJ1-5; D not resolved. CDR3 length: 16 residues. V lost 8 bases and J 2 bases, leaving 19 bases between the germline ends. CDR1 and CDR2 (germline): LNHNV, YYDKDF (reference sequence). The chain's CDR3 is CATGWGALYGNQPQHF. In DNA, the CDR3 is TGTGCCACCGGGTGGGGAGCGTTATATGGCAATCAGCCCCAGCATTTT.

This rearrangement joins TRBV5-5 to TRBJ1-6; D is perhaps TRBD1 (5 bases). Germline CDR1 SGHKS, CDR2 YYEKEE (reference sequence). The ends were cut back, 1 base at V and 5 bases at J, with 16 bases in the middle. The CDR3 has 17 residues. The CDR3 sequence: CASSLKPGVLNNSPLHF. Written as DNA, the CDR3 is TGTGCCAGCAGCTTGAAACCGGGGGTATTAAATAATTCACCCCTCCACTTT.

The chain has TRBV5-1 and TRBJ1-5; D remains unclear. V gave up 4 bases and J gave up 4 bases, with 12 bases separating them. The length of the CDR3 is 14 residues. Germline-derived CDR1 and CDR2 are SGHRS and YFSETQ. The CDR3 protein is CASSPSGQNQPQHF. The DNA for the CDR3 is TGCGCCAGCAGCCCAAGTGGGCAAAATCAGCCCCAGCATTTT.

The genes are TRBV5-5 and TRBJ2-2; 8 positions agree with TRBD1. The CDR3 extends over 14 amino acids. The germline CDR1 and CDR2 sequences are SGHKS and YYEKEE (reference sequence). V was pared by 6 bases and J by 6 bases, with 7 bases of the junction left unmatched. As DNA, the CDR3 is TGTGCCAGCAACCCCGGGACAGGCTCCGGGGAGCTGTTTTTT. Translation: CASNPGTGSGELFF.